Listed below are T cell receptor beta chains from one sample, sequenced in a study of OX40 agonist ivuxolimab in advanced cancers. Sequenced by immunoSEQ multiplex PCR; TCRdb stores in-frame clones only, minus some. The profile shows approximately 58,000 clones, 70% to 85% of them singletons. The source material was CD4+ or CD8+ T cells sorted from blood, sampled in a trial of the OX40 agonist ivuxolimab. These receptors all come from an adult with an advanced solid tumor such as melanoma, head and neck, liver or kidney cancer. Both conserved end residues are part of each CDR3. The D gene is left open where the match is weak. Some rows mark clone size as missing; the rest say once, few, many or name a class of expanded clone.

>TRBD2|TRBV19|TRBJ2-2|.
TGTGCCAGTAGATCCTCTAGCGGTTCCTACACCGGGGAGCTGTTTTTT
CASRSSSGSYTGELFF
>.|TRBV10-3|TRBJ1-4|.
TGTGCCATCTCCCAATCAACTAATGAAAAACTGTTTTTT
CAISQSTNEKLFF
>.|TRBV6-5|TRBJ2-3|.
TGTGCCAGCAGGAGACAGGAGACTAGCACAGATACGCAGTATTTT
CASRRQETSTDTQYF
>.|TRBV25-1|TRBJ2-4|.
TGTGCCAGCAGTGAGGGGGATTGGAACATTCAGTACTTC
CASSEGDWNIQYF
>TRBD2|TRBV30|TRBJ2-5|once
TGTGCCTGGAGTACCCTACTAGCGGGTGTGGGTCAGACCCAGTACTTC
CAWSTLLAGVGQTQYF
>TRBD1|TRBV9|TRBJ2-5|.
TGTGCCAGCAGCCAATCAGGGGGTGGTTGGGAGACCCAGTACTTC
CASSQSGGGWETQYF
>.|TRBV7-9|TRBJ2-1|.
TGTGCCAGCAGCTTAAAAGCTCTAGAGCAGTTCTTC
CASSLKALEQFF
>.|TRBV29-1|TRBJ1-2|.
TGCAGCGTTGAATTTGGTCATGGCTACACCTTC
CSVEFGHGYTF
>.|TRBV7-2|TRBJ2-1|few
TGTGCCAGCAGCCCCGGATTTTGGGATGAGCAGTTCTTC
CASSPGFWDEQFF
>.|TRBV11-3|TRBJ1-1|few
TGTGCCAGCAGCTTTGGGGAACTGAACACTGAAGCTTTCTTT
CASSFGELNTEAFF
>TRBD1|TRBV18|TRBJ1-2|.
TGTGCCAGCTCACCCCTGGCAGAGACAGGGGAGTATGGCTACACCTTC
CASSPLAETGEYGYTF
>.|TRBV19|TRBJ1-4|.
TGTGCCAGTAGGTCGTTGGGCCAGGAAAAACTGTTTTTT
CASRSLGQEKLFF
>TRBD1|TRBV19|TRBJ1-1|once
TGTGCCAGTAGTCGCCGACAGGGGGCGAACACTGAAGCTTTCTTT
CASSRRQGANTEAFF
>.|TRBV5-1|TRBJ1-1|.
TGCGCCAGCAGGGTAGGGACAATGAACACTGAAGCTTTCTTT
CASRVGTMNTEAFF
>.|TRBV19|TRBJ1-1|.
TGTGCCAGTAGTCTTATTGGCACTGAAGCTTTCTTT
CASSLIGTEAFF
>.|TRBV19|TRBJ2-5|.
TGTGCCAGTAGTATTAACTCACAAGAGACCCAGTACTTC
CASSINSQETQYF
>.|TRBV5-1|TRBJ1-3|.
TGCGCCAGCAGCTTCGGCGGGGTTCACTCTGGAAACACCATATATTTT
CASSFGGVHSGNTIYF
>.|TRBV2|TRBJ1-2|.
TGTGCCAGCAATCGGGATAAAGTTGGAGATGGCTACACCTTC
CASNRDKVGDGYTF
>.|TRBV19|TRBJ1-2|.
TGTGCCAGTAGTGACAGAAACTATGGCTACACCTTC
CASSDRNYGYTF
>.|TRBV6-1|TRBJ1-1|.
TGTGCCAGCACTCGGGCCCTCACTGAAGCTTTCTTT
CASTRALTEAFF
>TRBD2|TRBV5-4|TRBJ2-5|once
TGTGCCAGCAGCTTGGATGTCGGGGGGACTTGGGAGACCCAGTACTTC
CASSLDVGGTWETQYF
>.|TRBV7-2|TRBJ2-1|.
TGTGCCAGCAGTCGGGACTCCAACTACAATGAGCAGTTCTTC
CASSRDSNYNEQFF
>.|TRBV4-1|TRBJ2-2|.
TGCGCCAGCAGCTGGATCTACACCGGGGAGCTGTTTTTT
CASSWIYTGELFF
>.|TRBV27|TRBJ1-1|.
TGTGCCAGCAGAGGTCTCGGGAGTGAAGCTTTCTTT
CASRGLGSEAFF
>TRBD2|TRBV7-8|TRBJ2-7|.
TGTGCCAGCAGCTTACGGGAGGGCTCCGACGAGCAGTACTTC
CASSLREGSDEQYF
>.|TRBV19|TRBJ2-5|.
TGTGCCAGTAGTATAAGTAACAGAGGAGAGACCCAGTACTTC
CASSISNRGETQYF
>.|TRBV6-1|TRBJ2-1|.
TGTGCCAGCAGGGATGGGGGCCCAAATAATGAGCAGTTCTTC
CASRDGGPNNEQFF
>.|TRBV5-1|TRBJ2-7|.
TGCGCCAGCAGACCCGCCGGGGCCCATACCTCCTACGAGCAGTACTTC
CASRPAGAHTSYEQYF
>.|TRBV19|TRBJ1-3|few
TGTGCCGCCGCTAATCGGGGGTCGTCTGGAAACACCATATATTTT
CAAANRGSSGNTIYF
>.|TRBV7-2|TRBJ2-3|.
TGTGCCAGCAGCTTAACTAGAGATACGCAGTATTTT
CASSLTRDTQYF
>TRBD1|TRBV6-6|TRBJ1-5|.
TGTGCCAGCAGAAAACTGGGACAGGACTATCAGCCCCAGCATTTT
CASRKLGQDYQPQHF
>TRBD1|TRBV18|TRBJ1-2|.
TGTGCCAGCTTCCTTACAGGGGGTTCGAACTATGGCTACACCTTC
CASFLTGGSNYGYTF
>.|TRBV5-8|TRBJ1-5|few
TGTGCCAGCAGCCGTGGCAACCCCCAGCCCCAGCATTTT
CASSRGNPQPQHF
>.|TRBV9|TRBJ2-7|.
TGTGCCAGCATCTCGAGGAGGCGGTATTACGAGCAGTACTTC
CASISRRRYYEQYF
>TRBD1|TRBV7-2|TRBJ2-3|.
TGTGCCAGCAGCTTTACAGGGGCCGCAGATACGCAGTATTTT
CASSFTGAADTQYF
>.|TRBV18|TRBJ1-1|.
TGTGCCAGCTCACCACTGGGGGCTGAAGCTTTCTTT
CASSPLGAEAFF
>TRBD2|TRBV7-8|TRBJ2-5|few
TGTGCCAGCAGCTGGGGGAGCGGGGGGATTGAGACCCAGTACTTC
CASSWGSGGIETQYF
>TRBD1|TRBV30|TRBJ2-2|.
TGTGCCTACCCAGACGGGACAGGGTACACCGGGGAGCTGTTTTTT
CAYPDGTGYTGELFF
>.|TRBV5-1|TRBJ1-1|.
TGCGCCAGCAGCTTATTCGATGGCAGGTCTGAAGCTTTCTTT
CASSLFDGRSEAFF
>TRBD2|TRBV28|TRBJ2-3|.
TGTGCCAGCAGTGGGACTAGCGGGAGGGCACCAGATACGCAGTATTTT
CASSGTSGRAPDTQYF